This is a list of T cell receptor beta chains from one sample in a study of shared clonotypes between healthy human individuals. Assay used: immunoSEQ multiplex PCR; TCRdb lists only in-frame clones, some missing. Among about 2.1 million clones, just under 95% were seen once, and the ten largest hold more than 1.5%. Sequencing was done on a sample of naive CD8+ T cells from PBMCs. These receptors were taken from a man aged 18 to 29 in good health. Some clones in this sample may be carry-over from other donors' samples. Each CDR3 is given with its conserved first and last residue. D genes are given only for firm matches. Clone size is shown for a subset of rows, as once, few, many or a class of expanded clone.

cdr3_aa: CASSSGTGNYGYTF; cdr3_nt: TGTGCCAGCAGCTCAGGGACAGGCAACTATGGCTACACCTTC; clone_size: -; d_call: TRBD1; j_call: TRBJ1-2; v_call: TRBV7-9
cdr3_aa: CASSLGGWNGNQPQHF; cdr3_nt: TGTGCCAGCAGCCTCGGGGGCTGGAACGGCAATCAGCCCCAGCATTTT; clone_size: -; d_call: -; j_call: TRBJ1-5; v_call: TRBV5-4
cdr3_aa: CASSLPGAGANVLTF; cdr3_nt: TGTGCCAGCAGTTTACCGGGGGCTGGGGCCAACGTCCTGACTTTC; clone_size: -; d_call: -; j_call: TRBJ2-6; v_call: TRBV28
cdr3_aa: CASSQLLNTEAFF; cdr3_nt: TGTGCCAGCAGCCAACTCCTTAACACTGAAGCTTTCTTT; clone_size: -; d_call: -; j_call: TRBJ1-1; v_call: TRBV4-2
cdr3_aa: CASSDEGLNTEAFF; cdr3_nt: TGCGCCAGCAGTGACGAGGGTTTGAACACTGAAGCTTTCTTT; clone_size: -; d_call: -; j_call: TRBJ1-1; v_call: TRBV10-1
cdr3_aa: CASSPSLISYNEQFF; cdr3_nt: TGTGCCAGCAGCCCCAGCTTAATCTCCTACAATGAGCAGTTCTTC; clone_size: -; d_call: -; j_call: TRBJ2-1; v_call: TRBV13
cdr3_aa: CAISLGGDSYNEQFF; cdr3_nt: TGTGCCATCTCCCTTGGCGGGGACTCCTACAATGAGCAGTTCTTC; clone_size: -; d_call: -; j_call: TRBJ2-1; v_call: TRBV10-3
cdr3_aa: CASSVGTSVNTGELFF; cdr3_nt: TGTGCCAGCAGCGTAGGAACTAGCGTGAACACCGGGGAGCTGTTTTTT; clone_size: -; d_call: TRBD2; j_call: TRBJ2-2; v_call: TRBV9
cdr3_aa: CASSLKQGAREQYF; cdr3_nt: TGTGCCAGCAGCTTAAAACAGGGGGCGAGGGAGCAGTACTTC; clone_size: -; d_call: TRBD1; j_call: TRBJ2-7; v_call: TRBV11-3
cdr3_aa: CASSEGLAGAGYEQYF; cdr3_nt: TGTGCCAGCAGCGAGGGACTAGCGGGAGCAGGGTACGAGCAGTACTTC; clone_size: -; d_call: TRBD2; j_call: TRBJ2-7; v_call: TRBV9
cdr3_aa: CASSVWTGLDNEQFF; cdr3_nt: TGTGCCAGCAGCGTGTGGACAGGGTTGGACAATGAGCAGTTCTTC; clone_size: -; d_call: TRBD1; j_call: TRBJ2-1; v_call: TRBV9
cdr3_aa: CASSRGLAGYEQYF; cdr3_nt: TGTGCCAGCAGCAGGGGACTAGCGGGCTACGAGCAGTACTTC; clone_size: -; d_call: TRBD2; j_call: TRBJ2-7; v_call: TRBV4-2
cdr3_aa: CASSVSGLAGAGELFF; cdr3_nt: TGTGCCAGCAGCGTATCTGGGCTAGCGGGCGCCGGGGAGCTGTTTTTT; clone_size: once; d_call: TRBD2; j_call: TRBJ2-2; v_call: TRBV9
cdr3_aa: CASQGFGAVGSYEQYF; cdr3_nt: TGTGCCAGCCAGGGGTTCGGGGCGGTGGGTTCCTACGAGCAGTACTTC; clone_size: -; d_call: -; j_call: TRBJ2-7; v_call: TRBV2
cdr3_aa: CASSSGTSGRQRAYEQYF; cdr3_nt: TGTGCCAGCAGTTCCGGGACTAGCGGGAGACAAAGGGCCTACGAGCAGTACTTC; clone_size: once; d_call: TRBD2; j_call: TRBJ2-7; v_call: TRBV27
cdr3_aa: CASSIGTGGPVSGEQYF; cdr3_nt: TGTGCCAGCAGTATAGGGACAGGAGGCCCTGTGAGCGGCGAGCAGTACTTC; clone_size: -; d_call: TRBD1; j_call: TRBJ2-7; v_call: TRBV27
cdr3_aa: CASSPRTGYLYEQYF; cdr3_nt: TGTGCCAGCAGTCCCCGGACAGGGTACCTTTACGAGCAGTACTTC; clone_size: -; d_call: TRBD1; j_call: TRBJ2-7; v_call: TRBV27
cdr3_aa: CASSQDRVTNTEAFF; cdr3_nt: TGCGCCAGCAGCCAAGATAGGGTAACGAACACTGAAGCTTTCTTT; clone_size: -; d_call: -; j_call: TRBJ1-1; v_call: TRBV4-3
cdr3_aa: CASSLLGAQETQYF; cdr3_nt: TGTGCCAGCAGCTTATTGGGGGCTCAAGAGACCCAGTACTTC; clone_size: -; d_call: -; j_call: TRBJ2-5; v_call: TRBV7-9
cdr3_aa: CASSVAGQGATSNYGYTF; cdr3_nt: TGTGCCAGCAGCGTAGCTGGGCAGGGGGCCACCTCTAACTATGGCTACACCTTC; clone_size: -; d_call: TRBD1; j_call: TRBJ1-2; v_call: TRBV9
cdr3_aa: CASSYSGGGVGEKLFF; cdr3_nt: TGTGCCAGCAGTTACTCTGGGGGAGGGGTCGGTGAAAAACTGTTTTTT; clone_size: -; d_call: -; j_call: TRBJ1-4; v_call: TRBV6-5
cdr3_aa: CASSEVWDGYEQYF; cdr3_nt: TGTGCCAGCAGTGAAGTTTGGGACGGCTACGAGCAGTACTTC; clone_size: -; d_call: -; j_call: TRBJ2-7; v_call: TRBV6-1